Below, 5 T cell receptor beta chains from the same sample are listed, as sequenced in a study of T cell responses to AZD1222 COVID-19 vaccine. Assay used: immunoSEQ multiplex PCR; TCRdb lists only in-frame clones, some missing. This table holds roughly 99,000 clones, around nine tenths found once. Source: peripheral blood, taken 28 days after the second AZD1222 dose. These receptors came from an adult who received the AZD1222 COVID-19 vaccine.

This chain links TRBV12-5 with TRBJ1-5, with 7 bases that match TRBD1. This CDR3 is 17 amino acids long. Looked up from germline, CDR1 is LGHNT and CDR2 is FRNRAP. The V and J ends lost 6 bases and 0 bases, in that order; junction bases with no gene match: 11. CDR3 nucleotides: TGTGCTAGTGGCCAGGGACAGTTACTCTATAGCAATCAGCCCCAGCATTTT. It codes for CASGQGQLLYSNQPQHF.

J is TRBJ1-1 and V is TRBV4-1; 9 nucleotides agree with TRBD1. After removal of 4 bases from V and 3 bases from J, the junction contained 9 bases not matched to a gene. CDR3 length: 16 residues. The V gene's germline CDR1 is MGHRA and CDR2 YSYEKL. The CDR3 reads CASSRSEGQGYTEAFF. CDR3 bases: TGCGCCAGCAGCCGAAGTGAGGGACAGGGCTACACTGAAGCTTTCTTT.

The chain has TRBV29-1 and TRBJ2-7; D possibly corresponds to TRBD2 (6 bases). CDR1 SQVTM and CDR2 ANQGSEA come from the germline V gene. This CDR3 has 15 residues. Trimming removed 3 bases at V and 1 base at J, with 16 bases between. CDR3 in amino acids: CSVEGGRDGSYEQYF. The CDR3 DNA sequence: TGCAGCGTTGAGGGGGGTCGGGACGGGTCCTACGAGCAGTACTTC.

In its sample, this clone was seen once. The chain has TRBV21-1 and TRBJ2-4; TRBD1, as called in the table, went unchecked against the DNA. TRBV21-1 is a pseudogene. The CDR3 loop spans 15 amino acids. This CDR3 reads CASSKNRLAKNIQYF. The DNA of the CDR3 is TGTGCCAGCAGCAAAAACAGGCTAGCCAAAAACATTCAGTACTTC.

The CDR3 DNA is TGTGCCAGCAGCATTAGCGGGGGCACCGGGGAGCTGTTTTTT. Translating gives CASSISGGTGELFF. This chain connects TRBV11-2 to TRBJ2-2, with 9 nucleotides matching TRBD2. The CDR3 covers 14 residues. V trimming: 5 bases; J trimming: 4 bases; junction bases outside the gene matches: 2. Germline loops: CDR1 SGHAT, CDR2 FQNNGV.